These 2 T cell receptor beta chains share one sample of origin, sequenced in a study of siplizumab effects on memory and regulatory T cells. TCRdb's copy holds only in-frame clones and misses some; the assay was immunoSEQ multiplex PCR. The sample lists around 100,000 clones, around 92% occurring once. The sample was CD4+ T cells sorted from blood. The receptors were gathered from a human donor in good health.

V and J are TRBV2 and TRBJ2-7; either TRBD1 or TRBD2 may supply D (6 bases each). CDR1 SNHLY and CDR2 FYNNEI come from the germline V gene. CDR3 size: 15 residues. Between the trimmed V and J ends, which lost 1 base and 2 bases, there was a span of 12 bases. CDR3 amino acids: CASSEGEGGPYEQYF. CDR3 nucleotide sequence: TGTGCCAGCAGTGAAGGTGAGGGGGGCCCCTACGAGCAGTACTTC.

A single count supports this clone. This chain connects TRBV27 to TRBJ1-5; possibly TRBD1 for D (5 bases). Germline V gene lookup returns CDR1 MNHEY and CDR2 SMNVEV (reference sequence). CDR3 length: 14 residues. The V and J ends lost 5 bases and 7 bases respectively, with 15 bases between them. As DNA, the CDR3 is TGTGCCAGCAGTCCCACTGGGACGGGCCAGCCCCAGCATTTT. Translation: CASSPTGTGQPQHF.